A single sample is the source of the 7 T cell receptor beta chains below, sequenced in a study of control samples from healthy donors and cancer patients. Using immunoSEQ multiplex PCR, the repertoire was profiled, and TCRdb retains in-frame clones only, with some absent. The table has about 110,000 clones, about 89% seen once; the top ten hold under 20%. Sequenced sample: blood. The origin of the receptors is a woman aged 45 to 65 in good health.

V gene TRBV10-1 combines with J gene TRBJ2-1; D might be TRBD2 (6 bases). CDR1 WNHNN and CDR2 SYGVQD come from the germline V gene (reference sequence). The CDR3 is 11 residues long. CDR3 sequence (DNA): TGCCCTAGCGAGACATACAATGAGCAGTTCTTC. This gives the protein CPSETYNEQFF.

CDR3 coding DNA: TGTGCCAGCAGCCAACGGGACAGGCGTCGCTCCTACGAGCAGTACGTC. It specifies CASSQRDRRRSYEQYV. The rearrangement links TRBV7-8 to TRBJ2-7; 8 bases align to TRBD1. The V and J ends lost 5 bases and 0 bases, in that order; junction bases with no gene match: 9. This CDR3 contains 16 residues. Germline CDR1 and CDR2: SGHVS and FQNEAQ.

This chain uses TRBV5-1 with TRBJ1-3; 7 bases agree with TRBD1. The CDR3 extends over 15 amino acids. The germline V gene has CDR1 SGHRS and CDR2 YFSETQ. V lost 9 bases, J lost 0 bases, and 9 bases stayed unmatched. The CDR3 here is CATRTGLSSGNTIYF. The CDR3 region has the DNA TGCGCCACCAGGACAGGTCTTTCCTCTGGAAACACCATATATTTT.

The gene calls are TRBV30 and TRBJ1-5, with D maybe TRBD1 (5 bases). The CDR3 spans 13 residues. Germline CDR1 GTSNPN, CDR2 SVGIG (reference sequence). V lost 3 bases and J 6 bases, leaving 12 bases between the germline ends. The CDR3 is CAWSGGNGQPQHF. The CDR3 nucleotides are TGTGCCTGGAGCGGGGGGAACGGTCAGCCCCAGCATTTT.

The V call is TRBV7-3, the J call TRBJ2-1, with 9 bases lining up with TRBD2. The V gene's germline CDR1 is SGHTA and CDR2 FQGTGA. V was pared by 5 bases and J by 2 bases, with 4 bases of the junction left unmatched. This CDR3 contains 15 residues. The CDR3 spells CASSERGAPYNEQFF. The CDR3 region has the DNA TGTGCCAGCAGCGAGCGGGGGGCTCCCTACAATGAGCAGTTCTTC. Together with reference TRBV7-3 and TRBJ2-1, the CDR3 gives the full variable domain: GAGVSQTPSNKVTEKGKYVELRCDPISGHTALYWYRQSLGQGPEFLIYFQGTGAADDSGLPNDRFFAVRPEGSVSTLKIQRTERGDSAVYLCASSERGAPYNEQFFGPGTRLTVL.

CDR3 protein: CASSLMNTEAFF. The CDR3 DNA reads TGTGCCAGCAGCCTTATGAACACTGAAGCTTTCTTT. The J gene is TRBJ1-1, the V gene TRBV25-1, with D unclear. V lost 6 bases and J lost 0, with 5 bases in between. The CDR3 is 12 residues long. Per germline, CDR1 MGHDK and CDR2 SYGVNS.

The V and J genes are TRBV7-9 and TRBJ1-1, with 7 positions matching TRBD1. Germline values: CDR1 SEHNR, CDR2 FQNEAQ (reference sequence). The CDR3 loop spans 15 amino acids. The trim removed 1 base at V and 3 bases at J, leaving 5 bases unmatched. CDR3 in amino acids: CASSLEGGRDTEAFF. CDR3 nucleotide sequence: TGTGCCAGCAGCTTAGAAGGGGGCAGGGACACTGAAGCTTTCTTT.